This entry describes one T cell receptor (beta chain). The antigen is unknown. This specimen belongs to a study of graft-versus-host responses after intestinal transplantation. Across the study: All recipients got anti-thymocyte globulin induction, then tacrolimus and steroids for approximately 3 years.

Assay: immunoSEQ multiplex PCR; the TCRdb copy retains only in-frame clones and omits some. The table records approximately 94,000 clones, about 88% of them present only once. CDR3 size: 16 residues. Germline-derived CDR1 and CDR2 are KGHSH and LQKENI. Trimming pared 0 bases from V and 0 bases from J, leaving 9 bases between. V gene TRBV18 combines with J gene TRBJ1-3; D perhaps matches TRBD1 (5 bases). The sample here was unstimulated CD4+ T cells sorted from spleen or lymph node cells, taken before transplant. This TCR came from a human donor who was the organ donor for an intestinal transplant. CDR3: CASSPPGRGSGNTIYF. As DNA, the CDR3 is TGTGCCAGCTCACCACCGGGGCGGGGCTCTGGAAACACCATATATTTT. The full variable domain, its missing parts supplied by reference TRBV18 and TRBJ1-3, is NAGVMQNPRHLVRRRGQEARLRCSPMKGHSHVYWYRQLPEEGLKFMVYLQKENIIDESGMPKERFSAEFPKEGPSILRIQQVVRGDSAAYFCASSPPGRGSGNTIYFGEGSWLTVV.